Reported below is one T cell receptor (beta chain). Its recognized antigen is unknown. Per-base quality was not reported, and no clone a single base away is much larger than it. V and J are trimmed by 1 base and 5 bases, and the gene matches miss 7 bases of the junction. Looking up the germline V gene yields CDR1 SGHVS and CDR2 FQNEAQ. Counted from cysteine to phenylalanine, this CDR3 has 16 amino acids. Here the CDR3 DNA is all that survives: 48 bases in frame from base 1. The data derive from a study of OX40 agonist ivuxolimab in advanced cancers. Study-level background: Ivuxolimab, which targeted the costimulatory receptor OX40 (CD134), was an agonistic, fully human IgG2 monoclonal antibody. Intravenous ivuxolimab was administered to patients every 2 weeks at six dose levels: 0.01, 0.1, 0.3, 1.5, 3 and 10 mg/kg. Among the approximately 50 dose-escalation patients, approximately 20 had hepatocellular carcinoma, roughly 15 melanoma, 9 renal cell carcinoma and 9 head and neck cancer. The dose-escalation cohort was 82.7% male with a mean age of about 58 years, ranging from 23 to 79. Prior anti-PD-1, anti-PD-L1 or anti-CTLA-4 therapy was permitted, and checkpoint inhibitors had been received by approximately 39% of dose-escalation patients. Partial responses were achieved by three dose-escalation patients, of whom one had hepatocellular carcinoma and two had cutaneous melanoma. The purpose of peripheral TCRbeta sequencing was to test whether ivuxolimab changed TCR sequence diversity and led to clonal T-cell expansion. The paper describes the monotherapy dose-escalation part (N ≈ 50 patients) of the phase I trial of ivuxolimab.

The trial excluded patients who had a history of autoimmune disease or who were on systemic immunosuppression. Peripheral blood for TCR sequencing was collected from all dose cohorts at baseline, on cycle 4 day 1, and on cycle 7 day 1. Samples came from an open-label, multicenter, first-in-human phase I dose-escalation trial of ivuxolimab. Adults with locally advanced or metastatic melanoma, renal cell carcinoma, hepatocellular carcinoma or head and neck squamous cell carcinoma were enrolled in the trial. Before TCR sequencing, CD4+ and CD8+ T cells were separately sorted from peripheral blood. What the authors observed across the whole study: After ivuxolimab, CD8+ T cells had more expanded clones than CD4+ T cells on average. Low levels of normalized T-cell clonal expansion were also shown by some nonresponding patients. At doses of 0.1 to 3.0 mg/kg, clonal expansion of both CD4+ and CD8+ blood T cells was observed from baseline to week 6. The antigen specificity of the peripheral T cells that underwent clonal expansion was not determined. In partial responders in the 0.1-3.0 mg/kg groups, normalized peripheral clonal expansion was found to be among the lowest, especially among CD8+ T cells.

Genomic DNA was extracted from sorted cells for sequencing of the TCRbeta CDR3 region. The immunoSEQ Assay was used for sequencing of TCRbeta CDR3 regions. In its TCRdb copy, this immuneACCESS table keeps in-frame sequences only and misses some clones. Where compared with another copy, unresolved V genes explain less than half of these, and the others have no known cause. The sample records tens of thousands of clones, under 95% of which are singletons. About 12% of the sample is in the top ten clones. Material: CD4+ or CD8+ T cells sorted from blood, obtained in a trial of the OX40 agonist ivuxolimab. The V gene is TRBV7-8 and the J gene is TRBJ2-7; 11 bases in the junction line up with TRBD2. The sequence was obtained from an adult with an advanced solid tumor such as melanoma, head and neck, liver or kidney cancer. The CDR3 region: CASSLGLAGGFHEQYF. The DNA is TGTGCCAGCAGCTTAGGGCTAGCGGGAGGCTTCCACGAGCAGTACTTC.